The 4 T cell receptor beta chains presented below share a single source sample, sequenced in a study of T cell responses to AZD1222 COVID-19 vaccine (dated by TCRdb to the early 2020s). The library was made by the immunoSEQ multiplex PCR assay. TCRdb limited this immuneACCESS table to in-frame rearrangements with V and J called. A share of clones is missing; checked studies link under half to unresolved V genes, and the rest is unexplained. The sample table shows 140,000 or so clones, and more than 70% are seen once. Around 3% of the sample goes to the ten largest clones. The sample's time point label, in plain terms: about 28 days (+/-7) after the second vaccine dose. This material consisted of peripheral blood, taken 28 days after the second AZD1222 dose. These receptors all stem from an adult who received the AZD1222 COVID-19 vaccine.

This rearrangement joins TRBV14 to TRBJ1-6; D is perhaps TRBD1 (6 bases). The germline CDR1 and CDR2 sequences are SGHDN and FVKESK. V was clipped by 4 bases and J by 10 bases, with 23 bases between them. The CDR3 runs 17 residues. The CDR3 coding sequence is TGTGCCAGCAGCCGGAAACAGGGTCCAGGAAATTCGTCACCCCTCCACTTT. The encoded protein is CASSRKQGPGNSSPLHF. Full variable domain (rest looked up from reference TRBV14 and TRBJ1-6): EAGVTQFPSHSVIEKGQTVTLRCDPISGHDNLYWYRRVMGKEIKFLLHFVKESKQDESGMPNNRFLAERTGGTYSTLKVQPAELEDSGVYFCASSRKQGPGNSSPLHFGNGTRLTVT.

The chain carries TRBV3-1 (or the pseudogene TRBV3-2) and TRBJ2-4, with TRBD2 matching 11 bases. After removal of 8 bases from V and 1 base from J, the junction contained 19 bases not matched to a gene. In germline, CDR1 is LGHDT, CDR2 YNNKEL (reference sequence). CDR3 size: 20 residues. The CDR3 DNA reads TGTGCCAGCTCCCCCCCCAGGGGTAGCGGGAGGGGAAGGGCCAAAAACATTCAGTACTTC. It is translated as CASSPPRGSGRGRAKNIQYF.

This sequence joins TRBV18 and TRBJ2-3; D gene ambiguous. The CDR3 is 16 residues long. Germline V CDR1 and CDR2: KGHSH, LQKENI. With 0 bases removed from V and 5 bases from J, the gap between germline ends came to 15 bases. The CDR3 loop is CASSPPGRSGGDTQYF. As DNA, the CDR3 is TGTGCCAGCTCACCACCGGGCCGATCGGGTGGAGATACGCAGTATTTT.

V and J are TRBV28 and TRBJ1-4, with unresolved D. There are 15 residues in the CDR3. V lost 3 bases to trimming and J lost 5 bases, with 13 bases between them. Per the germline V gene, CDR1 is MDHEN and CDR2 is SYDVKM. CDR3 nucleotide sequence: TGTGCCAGCAGTTTTCGACTGACCAAGAATGAAAAACTGTTTTTT. It specifies CASSFRLTKNEKLFF.